A single sample is the source of the 11 T cell receptor beta chains below, sequenced in a study of T-cell memory formation after mild COVID-19. TCRdb reanalysed the 5' RACE reads using MiXCR and keeps one entry per CDR3 protein. Of roughly 180,000 distinct CDR3 sequences in the sample, approximately 10% are singletons; the top ten hold more than 3.5%. What was sequenced was PBMCs or a T cell subset sorted from them (not recorded which). The origin of the receptors is a young man who had mild COVID-19 (a few samples of this study predate the infection). Cell type and time point are not known.

The V and J genes are TRBV12-3 or TRBV12-4 and TRBJ1-4, with 9 nucleotides matching TRBD1. This CDR3 comprises 14 residues. Trimming at V came to 2 bases and at J to 7 bases, leaving 2 bases not matched to a gene. DNA of the CDR3: TGTGCCAGCAGTTTAAACAGGGGGCGTGAAAAACTGTTTTTT. Translated: CASSLNRGREKLFF.

There are many counts of this clonotype. The chain combines TRBV12-3 or TRBV12-4 with TRBJ1-1; 10 positions agree with TRBD1. V was pared by 8 bases and J by 9 bases, with 15 bases of the junction left unmatched. CDR3 length equals 15 residues. Written as DNA, the CDR3 is TGTGCCAGCGAAACCGGGACAGGGGCGCATGGAAAAGCTTTCTTT. As protein: CASETGTGAHGKAFF.

This clonotype has more than one count but fewer than ten. The CDR3 is CAISEEPDNYGYTF. In DNA, the CDR3 is TGTGCCATCAGTGAGGAGCCTGACAACTATGGCTACACCTTC. The rearrangement uses TRBV10-3 and TRBJ1-2, with D uncertain. V gave up 2 bases and J gave up 2 bases, with 9 bases separating them. CDR1 ENHRY and CDR2 SYGVKD come from the germline V gene. The CDR3 totals 14 residues.

This clonotype was counted only a few times. CDR3 amino acids: CASSLTSGADTQYF. The CDR3 nucleotides are TGTGCCAGCAGCTTGACTAGCGGGGCAGATACGCAGTATTTT. J is TRBJ2-3 and V is TRBV9; TRBD2 agrees at 11 bases. The germline CDR1 and CDR2 sequences are SGDLS and YYNGEE. There are 14 residues in the CDR3. J lost 4 bases, V lost 4 bases, and 2 bases had no gene match. Drawing the rest from reference TRBV9 and TRBJ2-3, the complete variable domain is DSGVTQTPKHLITATGQRVTLRCSPRSGDLSVYWYQQSLDQGLQFLIQYYNGEERAKGNILERFSAQQFPDLHSELNLSSLELGDSALYFCASSLTSGADTQYFGPGTRLTVL.

This clonotype has only a few counts. The rearrangement links TRBV18 to TRBJ2-2, with TRBD2 identical over 8 bases. The CDR3 has 17 residues. V was pared by 3 bases and J by 4 bases, with 10 bases of the junction left unmatched. Per the germline V gene, CDR1 is KGHSH and CDR2 is LQKENI. CDR3 in amino acids: CASSPSREGPGTGELFF. The CDR3 nucleotides are TGTGCCAGCTCACCTTCCCGGGAGGGGCCGGGCACCGGGGAGCTGTTTTTT.

There are a few counts of this clonotype. This chain joins TRBV25-1 and TRBJ1-1; D not resolved. Germline CDR1 MGHDK, CDR2 SYGVNS. The ends were cut back, 0 bases at V and 4 bases at J, with 6 bases in the middle. This CDR3 is built from 13 residues. The CDR3 spells CASSEYLGTEAFF. The CDR3 DNA is TGTGCCAGCAGTGAATATCTTGGCACTGAAGCTTTCTTT.

The chain joins TRBV20-1 to TRBJ2-1; 8 positions match TRBD1. This CDR3 region has 15 residues. J gave up 0 bases and V 3 bases, and 4 bases lay outside the gene matches. CDR1 is DFQATT and CDR2 is SNEGSKA in the germline V gene (reference sequence). The chain's CDR3 is CSARGQASSYNEQFF. In DNA, the CDR3 is TGCAGTGCTAGGGGACAGGCAAGCTCCTACAATGAGCAGTTCTTC.

There are a few counts of this clonotype. The chain recombines TRBV19 with TRBJ2-1; D is possibly TRBD1 or TRBD2 (5 bases each). CDR3 length: 13 amino acids. V was shortened by 0 bases and J by 9 bases, with 9 bases between the two germline ends. Per the germline V gene, CDR1 is LNHDA and CDR2 is SQIVND (reference sequence). The CDR3 coding sequence is TGTGCCAGTAGTATAGATCGGGGCGGTGAGCAGTTCTTC. It yields the protein CASSIDRGGEQFF.

The chain couples TRBV13 to TRBJ1-2; D call uncertain. The CDR3 runs to 13 residues. V lost 0 bases to trimming and J lost 4 bases, with 6 bases between them. The V gene's germline CDR1 is PRHDT and CDR2 FYEKMQ (reference sequence). In nucleotides, the CDR3 is TGTGCCAGCAGCTTAGGCCCTACCTATGGCTACACCTTC. This gives the protein CASSLGPTYGYTF.

J is TRBJ2-2 and V is TRBV5-1; D is possibly TRBD1 or TRBD2 (7 bases each). Germline-derived CDR1 and CDR2 are SGHRS and YFSETQ. The length of the CDR3 is 15 residues. Trimming left V 7 bases short and J 8 bases short, with 21 bases between. CDR3 amino acids: CASFRGDREAGELFF. DNA of the CDR3: TGCGCCAGCTTCCGGGGGGACAGAGAAGCAGGGGAGCTGTTTTTT. The whole variable domain, remainder taken from reference TRBV5-1 and TRBJ2-2, is KAGVTQTPRYLIKTRGQQVTLSCSPISGHRSVSWYQQTPGQGLQFLFEYFSETQRNKGNFPGRFSGRQFSNSRSEMNVSTLELGDSALYLCASFRGDREAGELFFGEGSRLTVL.

On this clonotype: At one of its ends the junction is not consistent with the germline gene, which may arise from a read error. The rearrangement links TRBV2 to TRBJ2-2, with 10 bases that match TRBD2. CDR1 SNHLY and CDR2 FYNNEI come from the germline V gene. This CDR3 is built from 15 residues. The CDR3 nucleotides read TGTGCCAGCAGACCGGGACTAGCGAACGCCGGGGAGCTGTTTTTT. Amino acids: CASRPGLANAGELFF.